Shown below are 20 T cell receptor beta chains from a single sample sequenced in a study of metastatic and nonmetastatic thyroid tumors. Every patient was untreated before thyroid surgery. TCRdb reprocessed the PCR reads via MiXCR. The repertoire consists of tens of thousands of clones, with roughly a fifth occurring once and the leading ten covering roughly a fifth. Sequencing was performed on blood. The receptors were gathered from a female donor with papillary thyroid cancer or a benign thyroid nodule (not recorded which). Some clones in this sample may be carry-over from other donors' samples.

The chain joins TRBV4-2 to TRBJ2-5; D uncertain. Trimming stripped 8 bases from V and 2 bases from J, with 15 bases between. The length of the CDR3 is 14 residues. The germline V gene has CDR1 LGHNA and CDR2 YNFKEQ. CDR3 in amino acids: CASHQFGVQETQYF. The CDR3 region has the DNA TGTGCCAGCCACCAATTTGGAGTACAAGAGACCCAGTACTTC.

This chain connects TRBV7-8 to TRBJ2-7; D is uncertain. The V gene's germline CDR1 is SGHVS and CDR2 FQNEAQ. The CDR3 consists of 14 residues. Trimming stripped 3 bases from V and 5 bases from J, with 14 bases between. This CDR3 is CASSLRATFHEQYF. The CDR3 coding sequence is TGTGCCAGCAGCTTGCGCGCCACTTTCCACGAGCAGTACTTC. The variable domain in full, completed from reference TRBV7-8 and TRBJ2-7, reads GAGVSQSPRYKVAKRGQDVALRCDPISGHVSLFWYQQALGQGPEFLTYFQNEAQLDKSGLPSDRFFAERPEGSVSTLKIQRTQQEDSAVYLCASSLRATFHEQYFGPGTRLTVT.

The table lists this clone with a count of one. The chain recombines TRBV7-3 with TRBJ2-1; TRBD2 agrees at 9 bases. The germline CDR1 and CDR2 sequences are SGHTA and FQGTGA. With V trimmed by 4 bases and J by 9 bases, 7 bases remained unmatched. This CDR3 comprises 14 residues. DNA of the CDR3: TGTGCCAGCAGCTGGTTAGCGGGAGAGAGTGAGCAGTTCTTC. It yields the protein CASSWLAGESEQFF.

This clone showed up just a few times. This chain joins TRBV6-1 and TRBJ1-6; D unresolved. Germline V CDR1 and CDR2: MNHNS, SASEGT. Trimming removed 5 bases from V and 8 bases from J, with 10 bases in between. The CDR3 loop spans 13 amino acids. Written as DNA, the CDR3 is TGTGCCAGCAGTCAGTTCCGGGATTCACCCCTCCACTTT. As protein: CASSQFRDSPLHF.

Regarding this clone: The junction departs from germline at one end; a sequencing error may be responsible. The V gene is TRBV6-2 or TRBV6-3, the J gene TRBJ1-3; 7 bases map to TRBD1. CDR3 length equals 17 residues. Germline CDR1 and CDR2: MNHEY and SVGEGT. CDR3 residues: CASSYSRQGDGGSTIYF. The CDR3 DNA sequence: TGTGCCAGCAGTTACTCGAGGCAGGGGGATGGAGGAAGCACCATATATTTT.

This clone was seen at least ten times. The CDR3 spells CASSALKHSGANVLTF. The CDR3 region has the DNA TGTGCCAGCAGCGCCCTGAAACACTCTGGGGCCAACGTCCTGACTTTC. The gene calls are TRBV9 and TRBJ2-6; D gene unclear. V gave up 3 bases and J gave up 0 bases, with 10 bases separating them. The CDR3 consists of 16 residues. Germline V gene lookup returns CDR1 SGDLS and CDR2 YYNGEE.

This clone was picked up many times. The rearrangement uses TRBV5-1 and TRBJ2-2; perhaps D is TRBD1 or TRBD2 (6 bases each). V shed 0 bases and J shed 1 base, with 10 bases lying between them. There are 16 residues in the CDR3. In germline, CDR1 is SGHRS, CDR2 YFSETQ. Here the CDR3 reads CASSLGGAMNTGELFF. The CDR3, as DNA: TGCGCCAGCAGCTTGGGGGGGGCGATGAACACCGGGGAGCTGTTTTTT.

Ten or more counts support this clone. V usage is TRBV20-1 and J usage is TRBJ1-5, with a weak D call TRBD1 (6 bases). Trimming removed 0 bases from V and 0 bases from J, with 21 bases in between. The CDR3 is 19 residues long. CDR1 and CDR2 from the germline V gene are DFQATT and SNEGSKA (reference sequence). The CDR3 region is CSARDVRGAGSDSNQPQHF. DNA of the CDR3: TGCAGTGCTAGAGATGTAAGGGGGGCAGGTTCTGATAGCAATCAGCCCCAGCATTTT.

This clone turned up a few times. The rearrangement uses TRBV7-3 and TRBJ2-3; 10 bases map to TRBD2. The CDR3 contains 15 residues. V was clipped by 6 bases and J by 6 bases; unmatched bases: 9. Germline CDR1 and CDR2: SGHTA and FQGTGA. CDR3 nucleotide sequence: TGTGCCAGCAGTTCCGGAGCGGGGGGGGGGGATACGCAGTATTTT. Encoded protein: CASSSGAGGGDTQYF. The full variable domain, rest sourced from reference TRBV7-3 and TRBJ2-3, is GAGVSQTPSNKVTEKGKYVELRCDPISGHTALYWYRQSLGQGPEFLIYFQGTGAADDSGLPNDRFFAVRPEGSVSTLKIQRTERGDSAVYLCASSSGAGGGDTQYFGPGTRLTVL.

This clone was observed many times. V is TRBV5-6 and J is TRBJ1-2; D is possibly TRBD1 (6 bases). Trimming pared 1 base from V and 5 bases from J, leaving 15 bases between. The length of the CDR3 is 15 residues. The V gene's germline CDR1 is SGHDT and CDR2 YYEEEE. The DNA for the CDR3 is TGTGCCAGCAGCTTGATTGGACAGAAGCTTTATGGCTACACCTTC. Translating it yields CASSLIGQKLYGYTF.

The rearrangement links TRBV12-3 or TRBV12-4 to TRBJ2-7, with TRBD2 matching 9 bases. The CDR3 runs 14 residues. Trimming removed 8 bases from V and 2 bases from J; junction bases left unmatched: 7. CDR3 sequence (DNA): TGTGCCAGCGGGTTAGCGGGGGTGACCTACGAGCAGTACTTC. It specifies CASGLAGVTYEQYF.

This clone was observed at least ten times. This chain connects TRBV6-2 or TRBV6-3 to TRBJ1-5; D might be TRBD1 (5 bases). The V end lost 10 bases, the J end lost 1 base, and 17 bases lay between the germline ends. Per the germline V gene, CDR1 is MNHEY and CDR2 is SVGEGT. The CDR3 contains 15 residues. The DNA of the CDR3 is TGTGCCACACGGGGGGGGGGAGAGAGCAATCAGCCCCAGCATTTT. It translates to CATRGGGESNQPQHF.

This clone was detected many times. The chain uses TRBV18 and TRBJ2-7; D is unresolved. This CDR3 contains 16 residues. Trimming took off 0 bases at V and 6 bases at J, with 18 bases between the two ends. Germline CDR1 is KGHSH and CDR2 is LQKENI. The CDR3 DNA reads as TGTGCCAGCTCACCACCCTTTACACTTTCCCCCGGCGAGCAGTACTTC. Protein: CASSPPFTLSPGEQYF.

The genes are TRBV6-1 and TRBJ2-5; D could derive from TRBD1 or TRBD2 (6 bases each). The V end was cut by 6 bases, the J end by 1 base, with 12 bases between. CDR3 length: 14 residues. Germline V gives CDR1 MNHNS, CDR2 SASEGT. The CDR3 nucleotides read TGTGCCAGCAGCCGAGGGGGGTTCCAAGAGACCCAGTACTTC. Residues: CASSRGGFQETQYF.

Only a few counts were recorded for this clone. The chain employs TRBV6-5 and TRBJ2-7; tentative D call: TRBD2 (7 bases). This CDR3 has 15 amino acids. Trimming cost V 0 bases and J 6 bases, with 15 bases left between them. The V gene's germline CDR1 is MNHEY and CDR2 SVGAGI. CDR3 sequence: CASSYSGGGAFEQYF. The CDR3 DNA is TGTGCCAGCAGTTACTCGGGAGGGGGGGCCTTCGAGCAGTACTTC.

This clone was seen only a few times. At one end the junction does not follow the germline gene, possibly because of a read error. The gene calls are TRBV27 and TRBJ2-5, with D possibly matching TRBD1 (6 bases). There are 17 residues in the CDR3. Germline CDR1 MNHEY, CDR2 SMNVEV (reference sequence). The CDR3 nucleotides are TGTGCCAGCAGTGGAAGAACCGCCGCCGGGACACAAGAAACCCAGTACTTC. It translates to CASSGRTAAGTQETQYF.

This chain connects TRBV3-1 to TRBJ2-2, with 7 bases aligning to TRBD1. Unmatched junction bases numbered 5, after V lost 6 bases and J lost 4 bases. Germline V gives CDR1 LGHDT, CDR2 YNNKEL (reference sequence). The CDR3 covers 14 residues. The CDR3 sequence: CASSRQGGTGELFF. Written as DNA, the CDR3 is TGTGCCAGCAGTCGACAGGGTGGCACCGGGGAGCTGTTTTTT.

V usage is TRBV20-1 and J usage is TRBJ2-1; D tentatively reads TRBD1 or TRBD2 (5 bases each). Germline V gene lookup returns CDR1 DFQATT and CDR2 SNEGSKA (reference sequence). The CDR3 has 13 residues. Trimming removed 6 bases at V and 5 bases at J, with 14 bases between. The CDR3 DNA is TGCAGTGCAACCGGGACGCGAGACAATGAGCAGTTCTTC. Its translation is CSATGTRDNEQFF.

This clone was seen at least ten times. The gene calls are TRBV5-1 and TRBJ1-4; TRBD1 might be the D (5 bases). The CDR3 loop spans 13 amino acids. V was cut by 5 bases and J by 7 bases, with 12 bases left in between. CDR1 and CDR2 from the germline V gene are SGHRS and YFSETQ. CDR3 amino acids: CASRREGVEKLFF. Here the CDR3 DNA reads TGCGCCAGCAGGAGGGAAGGGGTTGAAAAACTGTTTTTT.

This clone has at least ten counts. The chain has TRBV5-1 and TRBJ1-1; D is ambiguous. V was clipped by 7 bases and J by 6 bases, with 10 bases between them. This CDR3 spans 11 amino acids. Germline assignment: CDR1 SGHRS and CDR2 YFSETQ. This chain's CDR3 is CASVSGAEAFF. CDR3 DNA sequence: TGCGCCAGCGTTAGCGGTGCTGAAGCTTTCTTT. Looking up the rest from reference TRBV5-1 and TRBJ1-1 gives the full variable domain: KAGVTQTPRYLIKTRGQQVTLSCSPISGHRSVSWYQQTPGQGLQFLFEYFSETQRNKGNFPGRFSGRQFSNSRSEMNVSTLELGDSALYLCASVSGAEAFFGQGTRLTVV.